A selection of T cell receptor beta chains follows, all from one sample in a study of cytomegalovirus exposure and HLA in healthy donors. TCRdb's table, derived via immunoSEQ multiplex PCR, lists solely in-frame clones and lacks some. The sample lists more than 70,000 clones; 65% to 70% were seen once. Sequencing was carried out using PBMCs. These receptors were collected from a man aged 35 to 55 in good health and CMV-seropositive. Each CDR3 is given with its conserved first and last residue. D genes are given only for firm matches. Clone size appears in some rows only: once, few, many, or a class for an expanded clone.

TGTGCCAGCAGCCCCAGGACAGGCATTGAGCAGTTCTTC | CASSPRTGIEQFF | TRBV9 | TRBD1 | TRBJ2-1 | .
TGTGCCAGCTCACCACCGGAGACAGGGCCGAAGCCCCAGCATTTT | CASSPPETGPKPQHF | TRBV18 | TRBD1 | TRBJ1-5 | .
TGTGCCAGCAGCTTACTCACCGGAGAGACCCAGTACTTC | CASSLLTGETQYF | TRBV7-3 | . | TRBJ2-5 | .
TGTGCCTGGAGCCTCAACACTAGGAGGATGTCCTACGAGCAGTACTTC | CAWSLNTRRMSYEQYF | TRBV30 | . | TRBJ2-7 | once
TGTGCCAGCAGTTTATGGGCCGGGGGGGCCGGGGAGCTGTTTTTT | CASSLWAGGAGELFF | TRBV27 | TRBD2 | TRBJ2-2 | .
TGTGCCAGCAGCGTAGCTGGGCCGGCAGTGAACACCGGGGAGCTGTTTTTT | CASSVAGPAVNTGELFF | TRBV9 | . | TRBJ2-2 | .
TGTGCCAGCAGCCAGGTCTCCCAGGGTGAGAATGGCTACACCTTC | CASSQVSQGENGYTF | TRBV4-2 | . | TRBJ1-2 | .
TGTGCCAGCAGTTACGCCCAGGTTTACGCTGAAGCTTTCTTT | CASSYAQVYAEAFF | TRBV6-5 | . | TRBJ1-1 | .
TGTGCCAGCGGGTCGGGAGGGCGGGAAGAGACCCAGTACTTC | CASGSGGREETQYF | TRBV25-1 | TRBD2 | TRBJ2-5 | .
TGTGCCAGCAGTCCCTACCAGGGAACTGAAGCTTTCTTT | CASSPYQGTEAFF | TRBV2 | . | TRBJ1-1 | few
TGTGCCAGCAGTGGCGGCGGGCCAATGAACACTGAAGCTTTCTTT | CASSGGGPMNTEAFF | TRBV28 | . | TRBJ1-1 | .